The sequence of this TCR beta chain was determined in a study of T cells in Graves' hyperthyroidism and ophthalmopathy. Study outcomes and limitations: A model built on 13 V-J features separated ophthalmopathy from stable hyperthyroidism.

There were TCR beta CDR3 regions amplified from RNA transcripts. The TCR CDR3 was amplified in a first-round RT-PCR using the HTBI primer set. MiXCR, run by TCRdb on the multiplex PCR reads, gives a single entry per CDR3 protein. The sample consists of approximately 870,000 distinct CDR3 sequences, roughly 40% of them appearing once. In this sample, this clonotype turned up many times. Antigen specificity is unknown. Trimming took off 5 bases at V and 1 base at J, with 5 bases between the two ends. The CDR3 is 12 amino acids. Germline V lookup: CDR1 DFQATT, CDR2 SNEGSKA (reference sequence). Calling Graves' hyperthyroidism stable meant ophthalmopathy did not progress within 18 months. These patients, aged 18 to 65, had recently diagnosed hyperthyroidism lasting under 2 months. Not enrolled were patients with uncontrolled infection, other autoimmune disease, pregnancy or lactation.

Sequencing input: blood. This chain links TRBV20-1 with TRBJ2-2; D remains ambiguous. The receptor was isolated from a young man with Graves' hyperthyroidism. The CDR3 spells CSARRNTGELFF. The CDR3 nucleotides are TGCAGTGCTCGAAGGAACACCGGGGAGCTGTTTTTT.